The 19 T cell receptor beta chains below were found in one sample sequenced in a study of early T cells in non-severe SARS-CoV-2 infection. TCRdb re-analysed the 5' RACE reads in MiXCR, keeping a single row per CDR3 protein. The sample yields tens of thousands of distinct CDR3 sequences, about a tenth seen once. Sequences were obtained from whole blood. All receptors come from an adult who was a healthcare worker with PCR-confirmed SARS-CoV-2 infection or an uninfected control (not recorded which).

The chain couples TRBV5-1 to TRBJ1-1; D possibly corresponds to TRBD1 (5 bases). The V gene lost 4 bases and the J gene lost 0 bases, with 13 bases spanning the gap. This CDR3 contains 15 residues. CDR1 and CDR2 (germline): SGHRS, YFSETQ. The CDR3 loop is CASSPGYRLNTEAFF. The CDR3 DNA reads as TGCGCCAGCAGCCCGGGCTACAGGCTGAACACTGAAGCTTTCTTT.

V is TRBV11-2 and J is TRBJ1-2; D is unclear. The CDR3 consists of 13 residues. The germline V gene has CDR1 SGHAT and CDR2 FQNNGV. V was cut by 5 bases and J by 5 bases, with 12 bases left in between. The CDR3 is CASSLRTGYGYTF. CDR3 in DNA: TGTGCCAGCAGCCTCCGGACTGGGTATGGCTACACCTTC.

This chain joins TRBV25-1 and TRBJ1-1; D is unclear. CDR3 size: 12 residues. Germline CDR1 is MGHDK and CDR2 is SYGVNS. Trimming left V 11 bases short and J 4 bases short, with 14 bases between. The CDR3 DNA reads as TGTGCCCTTGTGCGCGTTCGCACTGAAGCTTTCTTT. Its protein is CALVRVRTEAFF.

The chain has TRBV29-1 and TRBJ1-2; no clear D gene. The CDR3 is made up of 12 amino acids. The V gene lost 2 bases and the J gene lost 6 bases, with 10 bases spanning the gap. CDR1 is SQVTM, CDR2 ANQGSEA, per germline. The CDR3 DNA sequence: TGCAGCGTTGAACCAGTAGATAATGGCTACACCTTC. This sequence encodes CSVEPVDNGYTF.

This clonotype was recorded many times. The J gene is TRBJ1-1, the V gene TRBV2; D call uncertain. The CDR3 length is 13 residues. Germline CDR1 is SNHLY and CDR2 is FYNNEI. Trimming pared 7 bases from V and 0 bases from J, leaving 9 bases between. CDR3 protein: CASIGEVNTEAFF. DNA for the CDR3: TGTGCCAGCATCGGGGAAGTGAACACTGAAGCTTTCTTT. Variable domain in full (rest from reference TRBV2 and TRBJ1-1): EPEVTQTPSHQVTQMGQEVILRCVPISNHLYFYWYRQILGQKVEFLVSFYNNEISEKSEIFDDQFSVERPDGSNFTLKIRSTKLEDSAMYFCASIGEVNTEAFFGQGTRLTVV.

This clonotype came up many times. The chain carries TRBV11-2 and TRBJ1-6, with D uncertain. V lost 3 bases to trimming and J lost 10 bases, with 4 bases between them. CDR3 length: 11 residues. Per germline, CDR1 SGHAT and CDR2 FQNNGV. The CDR3 region is CASSLMSPLHF. CDR3 DNA sequence: TGTGCCAGCAGCTTGATGTCACCCCTCCACTTT. Full variable domain (outside the CDR3, taken from reference TRBV11-2 and TRBJ1-6): EAGVAQSPRYKIIEKRQSVAFWCNPISGHATLYWYQQILGQGPKLLIQFQNNGVVDDSQLPKDRFSAERLKGVDSTLKIQPAKLEDSAVYLCASSLMSPLHFGNGTRLTVT.

This clonotype was observed a handful of times. V is TRBV14 and J is TRBJ2-2; D may correspond to TRBD1 or TRBD2 (5 bases each). CDR1 is SGHDN and CDR2 is FVKESK in the germline V gene. The CDR3 has 15 residues. V lost 6 bases and J 0 bases, leaving 11 bases between the germline ends. CDR3 sequence: CASRPGTTNTGELFF. The CDR3 region has the DNA TGTGCCAGCAGACCCGGGACGACGAACACCGGGGAGCTGTTTTTT.

This clonotype was detected a few times. The rearrangement links TRBV19 to TRBJ2-7, with D possibly TRBD2 on 6 matching bases. The CDR3 covers 13 residues. CDR1 is LNHDA, CDR2 SQIVND, per germline (reference sequence). The V gene lost 6 bases and the J gene lost 5 bases, with 14 bases spanning the gap. CDR3 sequence: CASRWRGSHEQYF. CDR3 bases: TGTGCCAGTAGATGGAGGGGAAGCCACGAGCAGTACTTC.

The CDR3 spells CASSIRRVSSYNEQFF. The CDR3 DNA sequence: TGTGCCAGTAGTATTCGGCGCGTGAGCTCCTACAATGAGCAGTTCTTC. The chain recombines TRBV19 with TRBJ2-1; no reliable D call. Looked up from germline, CDR1 is LNHDA and CDR2 is SQIVND (reference sequence). V lost 3 bases and J lost 0, with 12 bases in between. The CDR3 has 16 residues.

This clonotype was recorded a few times. This chain uses TRBV4-1 with TRBJ1-1; D ambiguous. Germline-derived CDR1 and CDR2 are MGHRA and YSYEKL. V was shortened by 1 base and J by 6 bases, with 15 bases between the two germline ends. The CDR3 contains 15 residues. CDR3 in amino acids: CASSQGRVIDAEAFF. The CDR3, as DNA: TGCGCCAGCAGCCAAGGAAGGGTAATTGATGCTGAAGCTTTCTTT.

This chain links TRBV7-8 with TRBJ1-1; D gene unclear. The CDR3 length is 11 residues. CDR1 SGHVS and CDR2 FQNEAQ come from the germline V gene. The V end lost 3 bases, the J end lost 6 bases, and 5 bases lay between the germline ends. CDR3 in DNA: TGTGCCAGCAGCTTCGGGTCTGAAGCTTTCTTT. Translated, it gives CASSFGSEAFF.

The rearrangement uses TRBV6-1 and TRBJ2-7; tentatively, D is TRBD1 (5 bases). Trimming shortened V by 10 bases and J by 4 bases, and 20 bases separated the two germline ends. The CDR3 consists of 14 residues. CDR1 is MNHNS and CDR2 is SASEGT in the germline V gene. DNA of the CDR3: TGTGCCATTGGCTCGAGGCAGGGTCGTTACGAGCAGTACTTC. Translated: CAIGSRQGRYEQYF.

The chain uses TRBV3-1 and TRBJ2-1; D may be TRBD2 (6 bases). Germline V gives CDR1 LGHDT, CDR2 YNNKEL (reference sequence). This CDR3 contains 14 residues. Between the trimmed V and J ends, which lost 4 bases and 10 bases, there was a span of 17 bases. The CDR3 bases are TGTGCCAGCAGCCCCCGGAGCGGAGGAGGGGAGCAGTTCTTC. Protein product: CASSPRSGGGEQFF.

The chain joins TRBV7-2 to TRBJ2-5; D may be TRBD2 (6 bases). V was pared by 6 bases and J by 7 bases, with 15 bases between. CDR3 length: 13 residues. Germline V lookup: CDR1 SGHTA, CDR2 FQGNSA. The CDR3 bases are TGTGCCAGCAGACGGGACTCCGTGGGGACCCAGTACTTC. The encoded protein is CASRRDSVGTQYF. The complete variable domain, with remaining parts taken from reference TRBV7-2 and TRBJ2-5, reads GAGVSQSPSNKVTEKGKDVELRCDPISGHTALYWYRQSLGQGLEFLIYFQGNSAPDKSGLPSDRFSAERTGGSVSTLTIQRTQQEDSAVYLCASRRDSVGTQYFGPGTRLLVL.

This chain uses TRBV3-1 with TRBJ2-1; TRBD2 matches 7 bases. Germline assignment: CDR1 LGHDT and CDR2 YNNKEL (reference sequence). The CDR3 is 15 amino acids. The junction had 7 bases not matched to a gene; V was cut back by 0 bases and J by 8 bases. CDR3 protein: CASSQEERGWDEQFF. CDR3 in DNA: TGTGCCAGCAGCCAAGAGGAGCGGGGCTGGGATGAGCAGTTCTTC.

The chain combines TRBV4-1 with TRBJ2-1, with D unresolved. The length of the CDR3 is 14 residues. Trimming pared 0 bases from V and 9 bases from J, leaving 12 bases between. Germline V gives CDR1 MGHRA, CDR2 YSYEKL. CDR3 sequence (DNA): TGCGCCAGCAGCCAAGATCAAGACCCCGGTGAGCAGTTCTTC. This translates into CASSQDQDPGEQFF.

This clonotype was seen repeatedly, ten times or more. V is TRBV3-1 and J is TRBJ1-2, with 8 bases matching TRBD1. This CDR3 region has 14 residues. Germline CDR1 reads LGHDT; CDR2 reads YNNKEL (reference sequence). J gave up 8 bases and V 4 bases, and 9 bases lay outside the gene matches. The CDR3 DNA reads as TGTGCCAGCAGCCGAGTGGACAGGGAAGGCGGCTACACCTTC. This translates into CASSRVDREGGYTF.

This clonotype has ten or more counts. The rearrangement links TRBV7-3 to TRBJ1-6; D unclear. V lost 4 bases and J 10 bases, leaving 11 bases between the germline ends. The germline V gene has CDR1 SGHTA and CDR2 FQGTGA. This CDR3 spans 13 amino acids. The DNA of the CDR3 is TGTGCCAGCAGCTCCGTCGTGAACTCACCCCTCCACTTT. Translated, it gives CASSSVVNSPLHF.

The chain combines TRBV6-5 with TRBJ2-7; D may be TRBD1 (7 bases). The CDR3 is 15 residues long. V shed 5 bases and J shed 5 bases, with 19 bases lying between them. Germline CDR1 is MNHEY and CDR2 is SVGAGI. Here the CDR3 DNA reads TGTGCCAGCAGTCTGCAAGGAGGGGGCTTCAACGAGCAGTACTTC. Protein product: CASSLQGGGFNEQYF.